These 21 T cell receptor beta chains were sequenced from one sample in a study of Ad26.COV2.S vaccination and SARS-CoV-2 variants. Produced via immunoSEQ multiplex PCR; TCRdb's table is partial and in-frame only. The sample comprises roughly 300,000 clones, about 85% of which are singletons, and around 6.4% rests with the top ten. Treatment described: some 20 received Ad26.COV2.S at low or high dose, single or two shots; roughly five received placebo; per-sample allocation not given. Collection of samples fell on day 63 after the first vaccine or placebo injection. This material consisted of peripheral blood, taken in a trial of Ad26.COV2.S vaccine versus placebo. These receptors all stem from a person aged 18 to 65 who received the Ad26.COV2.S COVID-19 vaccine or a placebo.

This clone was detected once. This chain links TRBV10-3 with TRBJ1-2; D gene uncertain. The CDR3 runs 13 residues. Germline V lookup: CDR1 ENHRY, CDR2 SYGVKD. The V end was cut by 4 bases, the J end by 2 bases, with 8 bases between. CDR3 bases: TGTGCCATCAGTGTCGATGGGAACTATGGCTACACCTTC. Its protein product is CAISVDGNYGYTF.

CDR3 sequence reads: CASSVAGGNEKLFF. CDR3 nucleotide sequence: TGCGCCAGCAGCGTCGCAGGGGGGAATGAAAAACTGTTTTTT. V usage is TRBV5-1 and J usage is TRBJ1-4; 7 positions agree with TRBD1. There are 14 residues in the CDR3. The V gene end was trimmed by 4 bases and the J gene end by 5 bases; junction bases not matched to a gene: 5. CDR1 and CDR2 (germline): SGHRS, YFSETQ.

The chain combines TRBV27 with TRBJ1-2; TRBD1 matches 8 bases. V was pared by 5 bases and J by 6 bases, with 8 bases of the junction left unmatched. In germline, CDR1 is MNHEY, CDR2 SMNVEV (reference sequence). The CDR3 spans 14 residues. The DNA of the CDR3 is TGTGCCAGCAGTCCGGCGGAGACAGGGGATGGCTACACCTTC. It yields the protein CASSPAETGDGYTF.

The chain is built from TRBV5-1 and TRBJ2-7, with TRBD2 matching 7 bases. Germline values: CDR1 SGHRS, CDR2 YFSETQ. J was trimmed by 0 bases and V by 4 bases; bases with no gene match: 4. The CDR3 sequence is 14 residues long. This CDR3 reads CASSGGDYSYEQYF. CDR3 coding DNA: TGCGCCAGCAGCGGGGGGGATTACTCCTACGAGCAGTACTTC.

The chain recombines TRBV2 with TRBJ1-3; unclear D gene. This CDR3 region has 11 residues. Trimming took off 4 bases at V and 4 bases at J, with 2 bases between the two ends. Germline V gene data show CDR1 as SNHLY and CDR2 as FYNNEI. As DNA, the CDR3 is TGTGCCAGCAGTGGGGGAAACACCATATATTTT. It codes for CASSGGNTIYF.

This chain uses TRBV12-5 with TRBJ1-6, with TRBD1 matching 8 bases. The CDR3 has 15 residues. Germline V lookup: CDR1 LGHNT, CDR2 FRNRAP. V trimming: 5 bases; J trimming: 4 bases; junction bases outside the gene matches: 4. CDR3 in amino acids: CASGGDRSYNSPLHF. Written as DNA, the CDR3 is TGTGCTAGTGGTGGGGACAGGAGTTATAATTCACCCCTCCACTTT.

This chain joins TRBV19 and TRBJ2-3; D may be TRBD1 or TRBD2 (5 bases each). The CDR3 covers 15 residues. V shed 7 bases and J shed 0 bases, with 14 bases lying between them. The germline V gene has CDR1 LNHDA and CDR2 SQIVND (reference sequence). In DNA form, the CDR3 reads TGTGCCAGTACCGATCAGGGAGCTAGCACAGATACGCAGTATTTT. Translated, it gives CASTDQGASTDTQYF.

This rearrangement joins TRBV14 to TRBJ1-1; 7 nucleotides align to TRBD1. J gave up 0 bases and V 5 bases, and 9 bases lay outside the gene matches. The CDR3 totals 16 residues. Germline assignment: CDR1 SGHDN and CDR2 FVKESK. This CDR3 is CASSFGTENMNTEAFF. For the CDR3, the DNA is TGTGCCAGCAGCTTTGGGACAGAAAATATGAACACTGAAGCTTTCTTT.

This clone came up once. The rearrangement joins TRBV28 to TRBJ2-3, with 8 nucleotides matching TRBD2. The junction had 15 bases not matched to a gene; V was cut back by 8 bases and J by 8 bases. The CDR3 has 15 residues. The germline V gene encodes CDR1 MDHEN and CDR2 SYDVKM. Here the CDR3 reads CASEPSTSGKGTQYF. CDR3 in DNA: TGTGCCAGCGAACCATCTACTAGCGGTAAAGGTACGCAGTATTTT.

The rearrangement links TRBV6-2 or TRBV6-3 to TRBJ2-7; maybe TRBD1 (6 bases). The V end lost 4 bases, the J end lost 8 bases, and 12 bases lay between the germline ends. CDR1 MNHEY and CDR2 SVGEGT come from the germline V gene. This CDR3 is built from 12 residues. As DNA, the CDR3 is TGTGCCAGCAGTTCTCAACAGGGCAAGCAGTACTTC. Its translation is CASSSQQGKQYF.

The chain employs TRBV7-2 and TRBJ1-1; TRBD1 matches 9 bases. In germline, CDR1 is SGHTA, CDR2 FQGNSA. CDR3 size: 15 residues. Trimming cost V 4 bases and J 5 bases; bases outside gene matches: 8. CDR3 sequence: CASSWLQGARTEAFF. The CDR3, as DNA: TGTGCCAGCAGCTGGCTACAGGGGGCCCGGACTGAAGCTTTCTTT.

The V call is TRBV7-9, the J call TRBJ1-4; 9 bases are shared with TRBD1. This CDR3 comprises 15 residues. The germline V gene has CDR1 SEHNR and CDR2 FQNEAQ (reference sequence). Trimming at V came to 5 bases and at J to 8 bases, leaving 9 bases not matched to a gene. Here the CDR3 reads CASSETGGSGEKLFF. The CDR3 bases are TGTGCCAGCAGCGAAACAGGGGGCAGCGGGGAAAAACTGTTTTTT.

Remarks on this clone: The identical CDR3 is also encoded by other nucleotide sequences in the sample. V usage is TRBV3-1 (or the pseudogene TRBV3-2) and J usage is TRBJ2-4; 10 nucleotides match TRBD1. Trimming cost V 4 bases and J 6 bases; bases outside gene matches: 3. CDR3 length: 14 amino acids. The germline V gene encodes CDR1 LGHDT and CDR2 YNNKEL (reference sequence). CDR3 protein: CASSPRDRGNIQYF. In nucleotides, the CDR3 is TGTGCCAGCAGCCCACGGGACAGGGGAAACATTCAGTACTTC.

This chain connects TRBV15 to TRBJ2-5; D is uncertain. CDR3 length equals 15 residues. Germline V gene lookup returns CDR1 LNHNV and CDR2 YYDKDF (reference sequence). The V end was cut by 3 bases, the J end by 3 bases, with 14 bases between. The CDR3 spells CATSSIDFGKETQYF. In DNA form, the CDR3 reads TGTGCCACCAGCAGCATAGATTTCGGAAAAGAGACCCAGTACTTC.

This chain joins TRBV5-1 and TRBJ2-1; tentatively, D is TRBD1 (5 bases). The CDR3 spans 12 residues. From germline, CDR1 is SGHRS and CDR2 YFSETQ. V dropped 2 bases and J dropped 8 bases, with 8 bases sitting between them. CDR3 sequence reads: CASSLDSYEQFF. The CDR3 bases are TGCGCCAGCAGCTTAGACAGCTATGAGCAGTTCTTC. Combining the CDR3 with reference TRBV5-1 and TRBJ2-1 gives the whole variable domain KAGVTQTPRYLIKTRGQQVTLSCSPISGHRSVSWYQQTPGQGLQFLFEYFSETQRNKGNFPGRFSGRQFSNSRSEMNVSTLELGDSALYLCASSLDSYEQFFGPGTRLTVL.

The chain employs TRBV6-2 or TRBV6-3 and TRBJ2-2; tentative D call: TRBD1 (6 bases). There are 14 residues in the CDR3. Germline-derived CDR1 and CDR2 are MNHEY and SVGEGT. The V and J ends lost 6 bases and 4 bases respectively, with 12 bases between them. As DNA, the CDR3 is TGTGCCAGCAGCCCCGGACAGCGCACCGGGGAGCTGTTTTTT. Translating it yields CASSPGQRTGELFF.

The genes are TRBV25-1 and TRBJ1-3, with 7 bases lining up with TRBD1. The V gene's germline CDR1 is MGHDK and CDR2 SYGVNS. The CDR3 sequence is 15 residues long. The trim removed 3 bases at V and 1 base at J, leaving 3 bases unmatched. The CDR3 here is CASSDSGGSGNTIYF. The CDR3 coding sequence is TGTGCCAGCAGTGACTCAGGGGGTTCTGGAAACACCATATATTTT.

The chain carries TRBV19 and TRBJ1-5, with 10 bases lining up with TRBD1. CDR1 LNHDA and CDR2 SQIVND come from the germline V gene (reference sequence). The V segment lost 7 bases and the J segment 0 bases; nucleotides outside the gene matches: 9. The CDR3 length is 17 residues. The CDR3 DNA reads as TGTGCCAGTAAAATGGGGACAGGGGATTATAGCAATCAGCCCCAGCATTTT. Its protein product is CASKMGTGDYSNQPQHF.

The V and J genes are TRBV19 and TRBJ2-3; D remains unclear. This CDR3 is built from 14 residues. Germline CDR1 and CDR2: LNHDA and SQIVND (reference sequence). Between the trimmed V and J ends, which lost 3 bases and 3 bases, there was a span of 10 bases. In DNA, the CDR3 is TGTGCCAGTAGTATCGGTCCGGGTACAGATACGCAGTATTTT. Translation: CASSIGPGTDTQYF.

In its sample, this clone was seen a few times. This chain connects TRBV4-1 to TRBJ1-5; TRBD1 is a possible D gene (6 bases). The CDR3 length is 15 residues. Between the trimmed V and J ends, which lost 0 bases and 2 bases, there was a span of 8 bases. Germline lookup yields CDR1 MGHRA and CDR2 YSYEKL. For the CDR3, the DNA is TGCGCCAGCAGCCAAGAACACAGGGGCAATCAGCCCCAGCATTTT. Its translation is CASSQEHRGNQPQHF.

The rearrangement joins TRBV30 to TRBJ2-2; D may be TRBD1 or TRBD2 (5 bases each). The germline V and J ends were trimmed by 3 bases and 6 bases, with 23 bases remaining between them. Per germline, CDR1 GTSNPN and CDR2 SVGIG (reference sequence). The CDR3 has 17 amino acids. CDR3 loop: CAWRATRDLFYPGELFF. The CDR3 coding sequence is TGTGCCTGGAGAGCTACCCGGGACCTCTTCTATCCCGGGGAGCTGTTTTTT.